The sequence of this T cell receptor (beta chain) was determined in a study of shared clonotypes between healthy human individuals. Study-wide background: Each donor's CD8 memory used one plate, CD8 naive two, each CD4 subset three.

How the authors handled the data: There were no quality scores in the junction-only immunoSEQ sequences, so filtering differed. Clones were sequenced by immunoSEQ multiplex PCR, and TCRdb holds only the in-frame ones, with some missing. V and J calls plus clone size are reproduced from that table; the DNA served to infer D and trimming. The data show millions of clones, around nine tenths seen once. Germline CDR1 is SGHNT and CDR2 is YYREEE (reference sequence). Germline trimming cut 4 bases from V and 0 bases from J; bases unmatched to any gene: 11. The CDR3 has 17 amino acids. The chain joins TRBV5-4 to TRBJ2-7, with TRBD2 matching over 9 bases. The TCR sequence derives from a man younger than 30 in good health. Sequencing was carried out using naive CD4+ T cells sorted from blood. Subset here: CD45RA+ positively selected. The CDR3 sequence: CASSRGSGGPTSYEQYF. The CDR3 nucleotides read TGTGCCAGCAGCCGAGGTAGCGGGGGCCCAACCTCCTACGAGCAGTACTTC.